This TCR beta chain was profiled in a study of blood T cell repertoires in COVID-19. About the study: Samples came from the United States, Italy and Spain, spanning acute and convalescent COVID-19. T cells, B-cell-depleted T cells, or PBMCs provided the cDNA or gDNA that served as material.

The V gene end was trimmed by 3 bases and the J gene end by 9 bases; junction bases not matched to a gene: 8. The CDR3 runs to 14 residues. Germline V CDR1 and CDR2: SNHLY, FYNNEI. Authors' methods: Quantification of nucleated cells was approximated via reference gene primer amplification. Repertoires were generated with immunoSEQ multiplex PCR, while TCRdb's copy carries only in-frame clones and drops some. Clonal size and the V and J genes are those of that table, whereas D and trimming came from the DNA. The table lists approximately 180,000 clones, roughly 86% of them singletons. This TCR was sampled from a woman aged 45-59 years with acute or convalescent COVID-19. The V gene is TRBV2, the J gene TRBJ2-4; TRBD1 matches 7 bases. Sample: peripheral blood. For the CDR3, the DNA is TGTGCCAGCAGTGACGGGACAGAGGGAAGCATTCAGTACTTC. Amino acid sequence: CASSDGTEGSIQYF.